This T cell receptor (beta chain) was retrieved from a study of Ad26.COV2.S vaccination and SARS-CoV-2 variants. Findings of the study overall: Recipients given vaccine exceeded placebo recipients in spike-specific TCR breadth.

This clone was picked up a small number of times. The target antigen is unknown. The CDR3 has 13 amino acids. CDR1 is MNHEY and CDR2 is SVGAGI in the germline V gene. Measured with immunoSEQ multiplex PCR; TCRdb has only the in-frame clones, and not every one. The profile shows about 94,000 clones, 82% of them singletons. The specimen comprised peripheral blood, sampled after recovery from COVID-19. The gene calls are TRBV6-5 and TRBJ2-1; 7 bases map to TRBD2. This clonotype originated in a human donor who had recovered from COVID-19. The CDR3 here is CAVGGRALNEQFF. In DNA, the CDR3 is TGTGCAGTGGGGGGGAGGGCCTTGAATGAGCAGTTCTTC.